This T cell receptor (beta chain) was captured by sequencing in a study of cytomegalovirus exposure and HLA in healthy donors (dated by TCRdb to 2017 to 2019). Some background on the complete study: An earlier analysis of approximately 640 of the donors reported about 250 Gb of sequence data and around 110 million unique TCR beta sequences from roughly 200 million T cells. An early release covering over 500 HLA-typed donors comprised around 300 gigabases of sequencing data and tens of millions of unique TCR sequences. Of the roughly 400 genotyped donors, approximately 83% fell in the genetic ancestry cluster associated with self-reported Caucasian donors. The study aimed to test whether cataloging public T cell receptors could reveal signatures of past pathogen exposure. Using immunosequencing, the study profiled T cell repertoires from 666 subjects and related those repertoires to cytomegalovirus serostatus. In addition to the first cohort of roughly 670 subjects, a separate validation cohort of approximately 120 different subjects was used. High-throughput TCR immunosequencing, statistical association of individual TCRs with disease status, and machine learning were combined to predict cytomegalovirus infection status. A later analysis re-examined previously published TCR beta repertoires from roughly 720 donors and added high-resolution HLA genotyping to investigate patterns of TCR occurrence. In the later analysis, no new phenotypic data were used to find candidate immune exposures; instead, reliance was placed on TCR beta sequences and their occurrence across donors. An earlier analysis of about 600 of the donors used high-throughput TCR beta sequencing to judge whether each TCR beta V gene segment behaved as functional or pseudogenic. Donor age, sex, ethnicity and CMV serostatus were compiled together with the repertoire data. Genome-wide SNP genotypes for about three fifths of the roughly 670 donors were used in a later genetic analysis, which treated that subset as a discovery cohort. All discovery cohort repertoires had been generated on a single sequencing platform. HLA typing covered class I and class II loci at four-digit resolution. Typing coverage differed by locus: A, B, C, DRB1 and DQB1 were typed in roughly 629-630 donors, DQA1 in 522, DPA1 in approximately 610, and DPB1 in 472. A handful of DR-DQ haplotypes were handled as single units for association and clustering because linkage in the cohort was strong. On average, around 200,000 unique TCR beta nucleotide sequences were sequenced per donor among 350 to 400 genotyped donors of the cohort, with roughly 18% of those sequences being non-productive. Results and caveats for the whole study, not just this receptor: It was suggested by the authors that the approach could potentially be generalized to other disease states and immunological phenotypes. For the cohort, immune exposure information was limited to CMV serostatus. Three of the identified cytomegalovirus-associated TCR beta chains were confirmed in vitro to be specific for cytomegalovirus antigens. The classifier was reported to diagnose cytomegalovirus status with high specificity and sensitivity in both the original cohort and the validation cohort. An earlier analysis of 587 of the donors showed that most TCR beta V segments appeared in productive rearrangements either about 87% or about 30% of the time, which broadly matched IMGT annotations. A later analysis found that TCR association rates varied across HLA loci, with DRB1 alleles showing the most associated TCRs and HLA-C alleles the fewest. According to a later analysis, most CMV-associated TCR beta chains appeared to be HLA-restricted, and the HLA associations seemed to be driven largely by CMV exposure. Most TCR sequences were seen in very few donors, while some public TCRs were found in many individuals. A later genetic analysis reported fewer N-insertions in productive TCRs among donors in an Asian-associated ancestry cluster than the roughly 620-donor mean. In a later analysis, HLA-associated TCR beta chains showed more clonal expansion and lower generation probabilities than non-associated chains that were equally common. A later analysis associated about 17,000 TCR beta sequences with specific HLA alleles at a false discovery rate of 0.05. Because some donors lacked HLA typing at each locus, the association tests relied only on the typed subset. A further reported finding was that TCR beta sequences accurately predicted the HLA-A and HLA-B alleles for most subjects in the first cohort. In the study, 164 TCR beta chains were listed as associated with cytomegalovirus. Because counts were too low, about 18 rarely observed V segments, including chromosome 9 orphons, were excluded from the earlier analysis of 500 to 700 of the donors. In a later analysis, several top co-occurrence clusters were reported to appear linked to parvovirus B19, influenza, CMV and Epstein-Barr virus. Correlated functional status among segregating V segments might be attributable to linkage disequilibrium, but an unknown experimental factor could not be ruled out. The 87-base-pair reads could not distinguish some IMGT-functional V segments, including TRBV6-2 and TRBV6-3, so those segments were excluded. The presence/absence analyses assumed that sequencing depth was roughly uniform across donors, and that assumption may not be true. This cohort had only TCR beta chains sequenced, and the lack of alpha or paired-chain data limited which features could be detected. When HLA alleles, especially DR and DQ, strongly co-occurred, attributing TCR associations to individual alleles was difficult. A group of highly shared sequence variants was considered likely to be a technical artifact of the sequencing pipeline. V-gene and J-gene trimming of TCR beta chains was associated with a missense DCLRE1C variant in a later genetic analysis, and the association was replicated in an independent cohort.

CDR1 and CDR2 are read off the germline V gene as SNHLY and FYNNEI. The CDR3 holds 15 amino acids from the cysteine to the phenylalanine. This entry keeps only the CDR3 DNA: 45 bases, framed from base 1. Trimmed from V: 5 bases; trimmed from J: 4 bases; junction bases lacking a gene match: 4. The library was produced with the immunoSEQ multiplex PCR assay. For the multiplex PCR, a mixture combining 60 forward primers for TCR Vbeta segments and 13 reverse primers for TCR Jbeta segments was used. Amplification of the CDR3 region of rearranged TCR beta genes was performed with a multiplex PCR assay on genomic DNA. The Illumina HiSeq System was used to sequence the amplified TCR beta libraries as 87-base-pair reads. The authors processed their data as follows. In a later analysis, tens of millions of unique TCR beta chains were counted across the 500 to 850 repertoires, and roughly 11 million of these chains were shared by at least two donors. Raw reads were error-corrected and collapsed into unique sequences by a nearest-neighbor algorithm in which closely related sequences were merged to remove PCR and sequencing errors. V, D and J gene segments were assigned by aligning CDR3 sequences to IMGT reference sequences. For a sequence to be retained, at least a six-nucleotide match to both a V gene segment and a J gene segment was required. Rearrangements were classified as productive when the CDR3 lacked stop codons and remained in frame with V and J, and all other rearrangements were classified as non-productive. Following IMGT convention, CDR3 was defined as the stretch from the second conserved V-encoded cysteine up to the conserved J-encoded phenylalanine. Sequences without an unambiguous match to a single V gene segment were excluded from the earlier analysis of approximately 600 of the donors. In an earlier analysis of 587 of the donors, V segments were called functional above 56.7% productive rearrangements and were called segregating when the between-donor standard deviation exceeded 5%. A statistical classification framework was built for diagnosing cytomegalovirus status from the catalog of TCR beta chain sequences. In a later analysis, TCR nucleotide sequences were compared against IMGT/GENE-DB human TR gene sequences so that V and J genes could be assigned. The TCRdist pipeline was used in a later analysis to assign CDR3 sequences and most-parsimonious VDJ recombination scenarios. In a later analysis, each TCR beta chain was defined by its CDR3 amino acid sequence together with its V-gene family, and reads without a unique V-gene family were excluded. In a later analysis, 450 to 600 highly shared, low-generation-probability nucleotide sequences were removed to address suspected cross-contamination and a sequencing artifact. For each public chain, a later analysis derived a clonal expansion index from normalized ranks of inferred template counts within each repertoire. A later analysis computed generation probabilities with a VDJ recombination model fitted to out-of-frame rearrangements, and checked the results against IGoR. In a later analysis, hypergeometric tests were used to score TCR-TCR, TCR-HLA and TCR-CMV co-occurrence, with a repertoire-size bias correction applied to TCR pairs. To estimate false discovery rates, a later analysis permuted the HLA or CMV assignments 20 times. In a later analysis, co-occurring TCRs were grouped using DBSCAN, with TCRdist sequence similarity added in when clustering inside HLA-allele-positive subsets. For co-occurrence clustering, repertoires with fewer than 30,000 or more than 120,000 public chains were excluded, along with five repertoires with anomalous nucleotide sharing. Entries here come from immuneACCESS through TCRdb and include only in-frame sequences with V and J called. Some clones fail to appear in such tables; in the studies checked, an unresolved V gene covers under half of the shortfall, and the cause of the remainder is unknown. V, J and clone size are taken as reported in that table, and D and trimming were inferred from the DNA itself. The sample profile shows around 170,000 clones; over 65% of them were found once. The ten largest clones capture roughly 2.3% of the sample.

The cohort comprised 666 healthy bone marrow donors. All cohort members were sampled while nominally healthy, although unrecorded immune exposures were likely present. The donor tested CMV seronegative and was one of the 352 seronegative cohort members. Every donor gave a peripheral blood sample, and the peripheral blood mononuclear cells from that sample were used for TCR beta sequencing. The Qiagen DNeasy Blood Extraction Kit was used to extract genomic DNA from the blood cell samples. This clone has a single count. It lacks a known antigen. Per-base quality was not reported, and no clone a single base away is much larger than it.

The clonotype comes from a man in his 60s in good health and CMV-seronegative. The chain is assembled from TRBV2 and TRBJ2-2, with 10 bases aligning to TRBD1. The sequencing input was PBMCs. DNA sequence: TGTGCCAGCAGTAGACAGGGGGCGGGCACCGGGGAGCTGTTTTTT. Its protein is CASSRQGAGTGELFF. With the rest looked up from the reference TRBV2 and TRBJ2-2 genes rather than sequenced, the full variable domain is EPEVTQTPSHQVTQMGQEVILRCVPISNHLYFYWYRQILGQKVEFLVSFYNNEISEKSEIFDDQFSVERPDGSNFTLKIRSTKLEDSAMYFCASSRQGAGTGELFFGEGSRLTVL.